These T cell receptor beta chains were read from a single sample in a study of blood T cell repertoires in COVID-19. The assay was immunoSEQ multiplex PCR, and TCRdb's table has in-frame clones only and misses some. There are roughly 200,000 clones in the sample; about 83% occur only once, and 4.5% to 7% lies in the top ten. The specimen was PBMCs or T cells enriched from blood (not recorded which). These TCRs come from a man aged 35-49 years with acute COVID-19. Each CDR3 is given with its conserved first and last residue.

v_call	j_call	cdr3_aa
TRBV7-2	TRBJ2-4	CASSTSNIQYF
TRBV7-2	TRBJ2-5	CASSLPLAGVETQYF
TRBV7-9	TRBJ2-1	CASSTPGEQFF
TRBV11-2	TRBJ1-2	CASSFGTGSIYGYTF
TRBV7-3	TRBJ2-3	CASSEGVAGGTDTQYF
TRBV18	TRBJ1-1	CASSLQGANTEAFF
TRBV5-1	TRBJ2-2	CASSLLGQSTGELFF
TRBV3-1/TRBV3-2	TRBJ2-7	CASSPRVSSYEQYF
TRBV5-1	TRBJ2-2	CASSLEAGRARLFF
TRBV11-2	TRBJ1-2	CASSLEGAANYGYTF
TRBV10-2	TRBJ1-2	CASSERGGGTNYGYTF
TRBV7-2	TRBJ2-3	CASTDRRGTDTQYF
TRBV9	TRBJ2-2	CASSAPGTGFSGELFF
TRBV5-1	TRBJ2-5	CASSLADQVLAGEQTQYF
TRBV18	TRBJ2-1	CASRIGENSYNEQFF
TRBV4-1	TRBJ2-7	CASSQDISYEQYF
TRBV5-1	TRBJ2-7	CASSSSIATGGAEQYF
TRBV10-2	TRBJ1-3	CASSGTGGGNTIYF
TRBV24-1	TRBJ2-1	CATSDLAGREQFF
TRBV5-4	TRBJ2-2	CASSSRLAGVVGELFF
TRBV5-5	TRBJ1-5	CASSGGHKGSNQPQHF
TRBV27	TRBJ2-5	CASSLLSGRETQYF
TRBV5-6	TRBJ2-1	CASSLFRGSVNEQFF
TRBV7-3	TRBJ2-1	CASSAAGGKNEQFF
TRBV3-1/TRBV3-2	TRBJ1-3	CASSQEGTGWGNTIYF
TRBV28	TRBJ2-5	CASSPPASRETQYF
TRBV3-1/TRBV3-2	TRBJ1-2	CASSHRDTDHGYTF
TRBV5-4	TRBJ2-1	CASSKELADNEQFF
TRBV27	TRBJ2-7	CASSSSSGTLVYEQYF
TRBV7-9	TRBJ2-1	CASSSTGTGKFF
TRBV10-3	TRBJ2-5	CAISTRGLPQETQYF
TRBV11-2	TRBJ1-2	CASSATFGSYGYTF
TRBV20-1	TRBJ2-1	CSASTAARPSYNEQFF
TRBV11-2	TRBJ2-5	CASSRTGGETQYF
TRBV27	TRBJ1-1	CATSNRDEAFF
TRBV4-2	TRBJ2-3	CASSQDWVKGEGLFDTQYF
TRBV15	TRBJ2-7	CATSRDRPGTQRGRQQYF
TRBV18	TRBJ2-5	CASSPLRNQETQYF
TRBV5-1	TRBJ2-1	CASGGAEASNEQFF
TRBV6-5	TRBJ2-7	CASSRQGAGEQYF
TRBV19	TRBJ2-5	CASKGTGQETQYF
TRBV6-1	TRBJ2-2	CASSASGSFPRTGELFF
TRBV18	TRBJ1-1	CASSRQGDTEAFF
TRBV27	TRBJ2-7	CASSHLSKTSYEQYF
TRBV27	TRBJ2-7	CASSWTGVREQYF
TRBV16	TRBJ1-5	CASSQGRNQPQHF
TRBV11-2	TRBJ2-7	CASSSFGTSTPYEQYF
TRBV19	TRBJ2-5	CASGAGLAQETQYF
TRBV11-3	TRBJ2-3	CASSARQGSNTDTQYF
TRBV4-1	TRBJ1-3	CASSQDSFSGNTIYF
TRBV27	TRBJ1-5	CASRSEVNQPQHF
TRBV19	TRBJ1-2	CASSIEPVYGYTF
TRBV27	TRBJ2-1	CASSLRSYTGTGNEQFF
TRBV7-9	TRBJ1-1	CASSSNTQGAWTEAFF
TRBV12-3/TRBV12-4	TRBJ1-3	CASSFRANTIYF
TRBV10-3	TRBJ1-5	CATARDRDNQPQHF
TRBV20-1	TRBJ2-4	CSASEQAKNIQYF
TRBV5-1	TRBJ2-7	CASKRGTGSYEQYF
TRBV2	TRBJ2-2	CASRGLATNTGELFF
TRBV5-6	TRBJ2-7	CASSLLVSVGAYEQYF